The present T cell receptor (beta chain) was sequenced within a study of T cells in Graves' hyperthyroidism and ophthalmopathy. Study summary: Peripheral blood sampling occurred at initial diagnosis, before any treatment. The study's findings and limits: The model predicted ophthalmopathy a median around seven months before onset.

Amplification of TCR beta CDR3 regions was performed using RNA transcripts as template. HTBI primers drove first-round RT-PCR of the TCR CDR3. TCRdb analysed the multiplex PCR reads with MiXCR anew, one entry per CDR3 protein. Of 340,000 or so distinct CDR3 sequences in the sample, 15% to 20% were seen once. Uncontrolled infections, other autoimmune diseases, pregnancy or lactation led to exclusion of patients. Diagnoses were made from clinical symptoms, serum measures (thyroxine and TRAb), thyroid ultrasound and orbital computed tomography. This CDR3 region has 12 residues. V was cut by 3 bases and J by 5 bases, with 6 bases left in between. The table lists this clonotype with many counts. Antigen specificity is unknown.

This receptor was obtained from a man younger than 40 with Graves' hyperthyroidism. The sample taken for sequencing was blood. The chain couples TRBV12-3 or TRBV12-4 to TRBJ2-3; weak D call: TRBD2 (5 bases). The CDR3 sequence: CASSFRGDTQYF. The CDR3 DNA reads TGTGCCAGCAGTTTCCGGGGAGATACGCAGTATTTT.